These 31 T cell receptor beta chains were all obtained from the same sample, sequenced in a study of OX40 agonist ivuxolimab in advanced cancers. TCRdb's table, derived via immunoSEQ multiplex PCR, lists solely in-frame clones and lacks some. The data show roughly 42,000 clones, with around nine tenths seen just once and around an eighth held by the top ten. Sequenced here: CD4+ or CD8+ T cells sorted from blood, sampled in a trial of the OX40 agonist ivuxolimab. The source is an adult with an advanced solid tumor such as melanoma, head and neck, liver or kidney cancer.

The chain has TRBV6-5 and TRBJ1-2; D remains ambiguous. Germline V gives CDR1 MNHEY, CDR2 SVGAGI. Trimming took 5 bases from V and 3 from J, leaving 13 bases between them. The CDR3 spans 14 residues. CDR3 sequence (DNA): TGTGCCAGCAGTGGAACCGGGGTAGACTATGGCTACACCTTC. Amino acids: CASSGTGVDYGYTF.

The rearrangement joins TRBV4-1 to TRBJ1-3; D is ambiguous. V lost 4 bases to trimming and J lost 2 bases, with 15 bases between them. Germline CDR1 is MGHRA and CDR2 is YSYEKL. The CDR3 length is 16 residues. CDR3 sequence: CASSLTEFEPGNTIYF. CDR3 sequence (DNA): TGCGCCAGCAGCCTAACGGAGTTTGAACCTGGAAACACCATATATTTT.

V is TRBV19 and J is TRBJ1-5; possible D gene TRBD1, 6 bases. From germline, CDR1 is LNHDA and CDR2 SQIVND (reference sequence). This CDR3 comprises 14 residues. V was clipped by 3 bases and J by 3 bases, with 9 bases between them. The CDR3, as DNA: TGTGCCAGTAGTATCCGGGACAACAATCAGCCCCAGCATTTT. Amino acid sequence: CASSIRDNNQPQHF. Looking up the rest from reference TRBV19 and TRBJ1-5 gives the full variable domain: DGGITQSPKYLFRKEGQNVTLSCEQNLNHDAMYWYRQDPGQGLRLIYYSQIVNDFQKGDIAEGYSVSREKKESFPLTVTSAQKNPTAFYLCASSIRDNNQPQHFGDGTRLSIL.

CDR3 amino acids: CASSPPWTDEQYF. DNA of the CDR3: TGTGCCAGCAGCCCCCCCTGGACAGACGAGCAGTACTTC. The rearrangement uses TRBV7-9 and TRBJ2-7, with a tentative D call TRBD1 (6 bases). The CDR3 consists of 13 residues. Trimming removed 5 bases at V and 5 bases at J, with 13 bases between. CDR1 is SEHNR, CDR2 FQNEAQ, per germline (reference sequence).

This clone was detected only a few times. CDR3 DNA sequence: TGTGCCAGCAGCCCCGAGGCAGGGGGCAGCAATCAGCCCCAGCATTTT. Protein product: CASSPEAGGSNQPQHF. V is TRBV11-2 and J is TRBJ1-5; 8 bases fit TRBD1. The CDR3 runs to 16 residues. J gave up 1 base and V 5 bases, and 7 bases lay outside the gene matches. From germline, CDR1 is SGHAT and CDR2 FQNNGV.

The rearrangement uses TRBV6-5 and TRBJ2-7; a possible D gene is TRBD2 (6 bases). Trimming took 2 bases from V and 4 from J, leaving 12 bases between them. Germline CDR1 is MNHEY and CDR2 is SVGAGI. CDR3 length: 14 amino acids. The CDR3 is CASSYGGNEYEQYF. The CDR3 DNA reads TGTGCCAGCAGTTACGGGGGGAACGAATACGAGCAGTACTTC.

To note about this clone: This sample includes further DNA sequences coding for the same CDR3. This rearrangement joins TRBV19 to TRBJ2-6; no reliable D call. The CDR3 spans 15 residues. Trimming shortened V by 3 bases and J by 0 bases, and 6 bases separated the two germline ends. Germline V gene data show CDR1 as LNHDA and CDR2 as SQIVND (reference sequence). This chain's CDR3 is CASSIDASGANVLTF. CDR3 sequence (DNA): TGTGCCAGTAGTATTGACGCCTCTGGGGCCAACGTCCTGACTTTC.

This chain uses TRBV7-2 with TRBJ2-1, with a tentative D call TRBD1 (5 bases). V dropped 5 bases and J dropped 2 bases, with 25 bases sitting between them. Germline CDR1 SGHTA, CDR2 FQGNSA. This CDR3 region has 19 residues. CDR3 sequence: CASSPDVVDTLTPYNEQFF. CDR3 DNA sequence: TGTGCCAGCAGCCCCGACGTGGTGGACACCCTCACGCCCTACAATGAGCAGTTCTTC.

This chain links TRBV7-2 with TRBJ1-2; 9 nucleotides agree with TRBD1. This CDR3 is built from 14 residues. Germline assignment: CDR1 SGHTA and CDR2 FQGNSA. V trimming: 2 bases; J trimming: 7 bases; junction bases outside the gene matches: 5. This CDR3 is CASSLTGQGGGYTF. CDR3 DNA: TGTGCCAGCAGCTTAACGGGACAGGGTGGTGGCTACACCTTC.

CDR3 in DNA: TGTGCCAGCAGCTTAGGGTGGGGGGCCCACGAGCAGTACTTC. This encodes CASSLGWGAHEQYF. This sequence joins TRBV7-6 and TRBJ2-7; D possibly matches TRBD1 or TRBD2 (6 bases each). Trimming cost V 1 base and J 5 bases, with 12 bases left between them. Germline CDR1 SGHVS, CDR2 FNYEAQ. This CDR3 is built from 14 residues. Using reference TRBV7-6 and TRBJ2-7 for the parts outside the CDR3, the full variable domain is GAGVSQSPRYKVTKRGQDVALRCDPISGHVSLYWYRQALGQGPEFLTYFNYEAQQDKSGLPNDRFSAERPEGSISTLTIQRTEQRDSAMYRCASSLGWGAHEQYFGPGTRLTVT.

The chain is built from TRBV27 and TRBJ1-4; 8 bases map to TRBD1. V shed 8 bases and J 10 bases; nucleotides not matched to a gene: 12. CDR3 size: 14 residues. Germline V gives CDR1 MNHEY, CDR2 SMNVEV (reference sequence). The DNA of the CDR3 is TGTGCCAGCTCTCCCGGACAGGGACTACCAAAACTGTTTTTT. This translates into CASSPGQGLPKLFF.

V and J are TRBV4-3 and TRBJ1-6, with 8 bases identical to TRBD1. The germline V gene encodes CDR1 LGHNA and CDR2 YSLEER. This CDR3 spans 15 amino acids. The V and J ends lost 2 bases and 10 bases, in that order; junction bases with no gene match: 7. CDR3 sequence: CASSQFTGGGSPLHF. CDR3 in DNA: TGCGCCAGCAGCCAATTCACAGGGGGAGGATCACCCCTCCACTTT.

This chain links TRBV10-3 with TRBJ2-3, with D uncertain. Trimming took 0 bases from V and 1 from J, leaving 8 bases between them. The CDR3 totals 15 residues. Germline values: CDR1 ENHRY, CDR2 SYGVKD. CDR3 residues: CAISESSSGTDTQYF. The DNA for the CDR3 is TGTGCCATCAGTGAGTCGAGTAGTGGCACAGATACGCAGTATTTT.

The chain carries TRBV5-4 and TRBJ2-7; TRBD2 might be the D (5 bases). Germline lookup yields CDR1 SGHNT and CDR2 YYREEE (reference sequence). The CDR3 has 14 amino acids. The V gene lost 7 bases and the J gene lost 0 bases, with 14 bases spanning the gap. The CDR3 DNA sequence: TGTGCCAGCCATGGAGAGGGTAGCTCCTACGAGCAGTACTTC. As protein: CASHGEGSSYEQYF.

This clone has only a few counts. The CDR3 DNA reads as TGTGCCAGCAGCCCCCAGGGGTGGGGGCTGTACAATGAGCAGTTCTTC. Translation gives CASSPQGWGLYNEQFF. The V gene is TRBV13, the J gene TRBJ2-1; tentative D call: TRBD1 (6 bases). CDR1 is PRHDT, CDR2 FYEKMQ, per germline (reference sequence). V lost 5 bases to trimming and J lost 4 bases, with 18 bases between them. The CDR3 is 16 residues long.

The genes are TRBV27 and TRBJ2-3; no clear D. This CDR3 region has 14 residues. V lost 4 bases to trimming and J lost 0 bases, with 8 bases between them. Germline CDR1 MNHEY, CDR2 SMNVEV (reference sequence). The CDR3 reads CASSSSPSTDTQYF. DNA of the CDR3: TGTGCCAGCAGTTCGTCCCCTAGCACAGATACGCAGTATTTT.

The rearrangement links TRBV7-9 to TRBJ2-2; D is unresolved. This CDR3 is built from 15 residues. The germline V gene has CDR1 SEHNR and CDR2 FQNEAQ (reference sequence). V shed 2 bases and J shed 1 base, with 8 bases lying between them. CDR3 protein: CASSLWAGNTGELFF. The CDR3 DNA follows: TGTGCCAGCAGCTTATGGGCAGGGAACACCGGGGAGCTGTTTTTT.

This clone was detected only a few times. In nucleotides, the CDR3 is TGTGCCAGCAGCGTCCTCGGGGGGGGCAACTATGGCTACACCTTC. Residues: CASSVLGGGNYGYTF. V usage is TRBV9 and J usage is TRBJ1-2, with a tentative D call TRBD1 (6 bases). This CDR3 spans 15 amino acids. Germline loops: CDR1 SGDLS, CDR2 YYNGEE. V was cut by 2 bases and J by 2 bases, with 13 bases left in between.

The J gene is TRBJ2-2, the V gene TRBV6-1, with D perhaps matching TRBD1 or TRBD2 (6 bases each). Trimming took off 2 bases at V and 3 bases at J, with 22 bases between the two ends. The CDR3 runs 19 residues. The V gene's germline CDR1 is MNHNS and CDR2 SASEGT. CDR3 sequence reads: CASSEIVVGGPKDTGELFF. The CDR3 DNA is TGTGCCAGCAGTGAAATTGTCGTGGGGGGCCCGAAGGACACCGGGGAGCTGTTTTTT.

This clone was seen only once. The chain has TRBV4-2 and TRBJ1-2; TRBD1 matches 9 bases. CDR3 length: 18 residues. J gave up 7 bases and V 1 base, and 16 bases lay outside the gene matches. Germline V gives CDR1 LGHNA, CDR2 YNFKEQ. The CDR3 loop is CASSQGRIGDRDFAGYTF. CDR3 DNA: TGTGCCAGCAGCCAAGGTCGTATAGGGGACAGGGATTTCGCTGGCTACACCTTC.

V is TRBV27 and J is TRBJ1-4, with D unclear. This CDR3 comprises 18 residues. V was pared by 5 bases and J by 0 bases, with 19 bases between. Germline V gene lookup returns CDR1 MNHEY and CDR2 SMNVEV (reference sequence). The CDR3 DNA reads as TGTGCCAGCAGTCCCGAGTACGAGAGTGCTGCAACTAATGAAAAACTGTTTTTT. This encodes CASSPEYESAATNEKLFF.

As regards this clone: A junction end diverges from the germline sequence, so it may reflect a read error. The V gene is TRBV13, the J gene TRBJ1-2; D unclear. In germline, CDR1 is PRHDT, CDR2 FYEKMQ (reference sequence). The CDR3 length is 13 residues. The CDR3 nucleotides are TGTGCCAGCAGCTTGGGAAGGGAGCCAAGCAGGAGCTTC. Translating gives CASSLGREPSRSF.

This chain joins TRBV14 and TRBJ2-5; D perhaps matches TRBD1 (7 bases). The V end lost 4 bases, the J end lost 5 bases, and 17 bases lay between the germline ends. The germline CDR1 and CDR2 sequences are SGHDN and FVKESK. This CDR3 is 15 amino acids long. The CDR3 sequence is CASSPTGFGGETQYF. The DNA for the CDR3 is TGTGCCAGCAGCCCGACAGGGTTTGGAGGGGAGACCCAGTACTTC.

In DNA, the CDR3 is TGTGCCAGCAGGCGACCGCCGAGGCACGAGCAGTACTTC. Translation: CASRRPPRHEQYF. V usage is TRBV28 and J usage is TRBJ2-7, with no clear D. V was clipped by 6 bases and J by 5 bases, with 14 bases between them. This CDR3 spans 13 amino acids. Germline CDR1 reads MDHEN; CDR2 reads SYDVKM.

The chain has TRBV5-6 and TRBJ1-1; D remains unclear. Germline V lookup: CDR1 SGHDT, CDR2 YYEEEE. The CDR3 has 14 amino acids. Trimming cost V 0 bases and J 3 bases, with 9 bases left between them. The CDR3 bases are TGTGCCAGCAGCTTGGGGATACTGTACACTGAAGCTTTCTTT. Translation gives CASSLGILYTEAFF.

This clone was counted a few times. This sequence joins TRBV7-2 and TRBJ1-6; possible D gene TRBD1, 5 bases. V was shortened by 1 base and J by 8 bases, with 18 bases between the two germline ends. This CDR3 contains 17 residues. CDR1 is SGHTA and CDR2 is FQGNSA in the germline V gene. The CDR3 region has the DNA TGTGCCAGCAGCTTAGTGAGCAGGGTCTCCCTTTATTCACCCCTCCACTTT. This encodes CASSLVSRVSLYSPLHF. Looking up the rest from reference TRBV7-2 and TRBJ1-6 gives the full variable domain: GAGVSQSPSNKVTEKGKDVELRCDPISGHTALYWYRQSLGQGLEFLIYFQGNSAPDKSGLPSDRFSAERTGGSVSTLTIQRTQQEDSAVYLCASSLVSRVSLYSPLHFGNGTRLTVT.

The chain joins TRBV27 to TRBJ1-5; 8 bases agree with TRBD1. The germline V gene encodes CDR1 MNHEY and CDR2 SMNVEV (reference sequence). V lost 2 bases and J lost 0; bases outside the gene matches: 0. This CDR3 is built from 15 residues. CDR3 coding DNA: TGTGCCAGCAGTTTAACAGGGGGTAGCAATCAGCCCCAGCATTTT. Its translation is CASSLTGGSNQPQHF.

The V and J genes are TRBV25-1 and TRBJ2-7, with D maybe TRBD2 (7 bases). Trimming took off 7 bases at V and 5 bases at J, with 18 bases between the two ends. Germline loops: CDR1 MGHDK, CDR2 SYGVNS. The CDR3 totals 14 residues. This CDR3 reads CASKMGGTYDEQYF. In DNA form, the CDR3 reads TGTGCCAGCAAGATGGGGGGGACATACGACGAGCAGTACTTC.

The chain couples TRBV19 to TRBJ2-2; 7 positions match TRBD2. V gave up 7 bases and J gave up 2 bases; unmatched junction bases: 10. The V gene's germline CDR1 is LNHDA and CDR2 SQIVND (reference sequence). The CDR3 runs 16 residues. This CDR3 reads CASMDFGGVNTGELFF. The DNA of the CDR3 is TGTGCCAGTATGGATTTTGGGGGGGTCAACACCGGGGAGCTGTTTTTT.

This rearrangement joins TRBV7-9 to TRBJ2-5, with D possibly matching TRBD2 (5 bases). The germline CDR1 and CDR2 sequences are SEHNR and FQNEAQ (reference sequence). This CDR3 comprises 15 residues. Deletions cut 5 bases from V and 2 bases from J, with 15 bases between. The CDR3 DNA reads TGTGCCAGCAGCCTTGCAATGGGGAGTCAAGAGACCCAGTACTTC. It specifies CASSLAMGSQETQYF. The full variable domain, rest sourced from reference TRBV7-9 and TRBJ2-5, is DTGVSQNPRHKITKRGQNVTFRCDPISEHNRLYWYRQTLGQGPEFLTYFQNEAQLEKSRLLSDRFSAERPKGSFSTLEIQRTEQGDSAMYLCASSLAMGSQETQYFGPGTRLLVL.

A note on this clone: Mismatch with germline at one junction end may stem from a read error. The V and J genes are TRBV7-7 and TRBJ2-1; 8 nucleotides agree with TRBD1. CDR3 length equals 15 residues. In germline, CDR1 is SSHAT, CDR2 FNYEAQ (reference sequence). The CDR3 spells CASSLGWDRNNEQFF. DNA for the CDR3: TGTGCTAGCAGCTTAGGGTGGGACAGGAACAATGAGCAGTTCTTC.